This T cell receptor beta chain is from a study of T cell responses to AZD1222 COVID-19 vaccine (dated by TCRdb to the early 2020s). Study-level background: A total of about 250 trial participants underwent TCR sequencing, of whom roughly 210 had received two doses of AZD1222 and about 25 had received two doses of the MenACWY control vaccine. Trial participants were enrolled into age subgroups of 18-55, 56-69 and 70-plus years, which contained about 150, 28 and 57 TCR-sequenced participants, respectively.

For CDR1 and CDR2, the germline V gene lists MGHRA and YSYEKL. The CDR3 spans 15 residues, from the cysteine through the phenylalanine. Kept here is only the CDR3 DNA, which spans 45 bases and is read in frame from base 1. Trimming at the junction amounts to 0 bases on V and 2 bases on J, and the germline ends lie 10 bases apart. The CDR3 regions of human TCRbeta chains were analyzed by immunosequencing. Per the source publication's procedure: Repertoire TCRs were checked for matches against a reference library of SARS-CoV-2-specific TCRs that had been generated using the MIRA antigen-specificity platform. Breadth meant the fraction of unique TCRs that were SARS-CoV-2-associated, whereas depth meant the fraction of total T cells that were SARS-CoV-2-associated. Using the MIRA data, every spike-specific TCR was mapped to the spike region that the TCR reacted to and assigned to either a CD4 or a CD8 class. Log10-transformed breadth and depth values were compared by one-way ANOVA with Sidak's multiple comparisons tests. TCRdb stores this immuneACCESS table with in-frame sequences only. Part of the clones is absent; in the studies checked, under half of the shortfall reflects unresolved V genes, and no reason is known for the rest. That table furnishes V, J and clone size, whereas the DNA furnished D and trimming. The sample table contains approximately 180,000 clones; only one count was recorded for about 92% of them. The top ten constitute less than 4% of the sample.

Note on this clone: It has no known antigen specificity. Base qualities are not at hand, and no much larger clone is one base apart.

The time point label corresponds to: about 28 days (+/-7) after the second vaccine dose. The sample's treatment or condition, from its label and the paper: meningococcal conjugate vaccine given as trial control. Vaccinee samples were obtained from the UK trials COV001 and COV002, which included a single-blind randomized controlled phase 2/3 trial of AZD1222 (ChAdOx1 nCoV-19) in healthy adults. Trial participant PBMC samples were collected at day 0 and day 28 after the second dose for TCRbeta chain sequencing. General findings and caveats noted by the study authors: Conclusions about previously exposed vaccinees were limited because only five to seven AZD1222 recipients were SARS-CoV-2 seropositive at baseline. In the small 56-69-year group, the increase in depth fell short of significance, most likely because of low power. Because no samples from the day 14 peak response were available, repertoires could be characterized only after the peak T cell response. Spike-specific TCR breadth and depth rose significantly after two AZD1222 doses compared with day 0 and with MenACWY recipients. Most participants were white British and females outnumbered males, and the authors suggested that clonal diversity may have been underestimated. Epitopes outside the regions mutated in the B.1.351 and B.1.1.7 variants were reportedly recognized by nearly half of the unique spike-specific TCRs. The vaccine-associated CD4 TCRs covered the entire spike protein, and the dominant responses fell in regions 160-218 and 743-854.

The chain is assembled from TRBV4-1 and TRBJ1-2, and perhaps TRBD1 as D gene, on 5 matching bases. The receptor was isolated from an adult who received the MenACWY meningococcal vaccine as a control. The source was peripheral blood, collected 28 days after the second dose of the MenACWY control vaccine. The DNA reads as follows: TGCGCCAGCAGCCAAGAGGAAGGGGCGAACTATGGCTACACCTTC. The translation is CASSQEEGANYGYTF.